Each of the 19 T cell receptor beta chains below was sequenced from the same sample in a study of beta chain features in type 1 diabetes. The sequenced template was cDNA made from the entire isolated RNA. Repertoires were generated with immunoSEQ multiplex PCR, while TCRdb's copy carries only in-frame clones and drops some. The data show fewer than 350,000 clones, roughly 8% seen once. Sequenced: central memory CD4+ T cells from blood. The receptors derive from a woman aged 18-35 years in good health.

The genes are TRBV6-6 and TRBJ2-3; TRBD2 matches 10 bases. Trimming took 7 bases from V and 6 from J; bases not matched to a gene: 7. Germline assignment: CDR1 MNHNY and CDR2 SVGAGI (reference sequence). This CDR3 is built from 14 residues. CDR3 sequence reads: CASTGTSGADTQYF. The CDR3 bases are TGTGCCAGCACAGGTACTAGCGGGGCGGATACGCAGTATTTT.

This clone was detected many times. V and J are TRBV5-8 and TRBJ1-2; 9 bases fit TRBD1. The CDR3 runs to 14 residues. The ends lost 6 bases at V and 4 bases at J; junction bases unmatched: 7. Germline CDR1 and CDR2: SGHTS and YDEGEE. For the CDR3, the DNA is TGTGCCAGCAACAGAGGGGGACAGGGCTATGGCTACACCTTC. This gives the protein CASNRGGQGYGYTF.

The chain combines TRBV7-9 with TRBJ1-2; 8 bases line up with TRBD1. Germline lookup yields CDR1 SEHNR and CDR2 FQNEAQ (reference sequence). Losses at the gene ends were 5 bases for V and 12 bases for J; bases not matched to a gene: 14. The CDR3 totals 14 residues. CDR3 loop: CASSQPGQVPPDTF. CDR3 nucleotides: TGTGCCAGCAGCCAACCGGGACAGGTTCCACCCGACACCTTC.

This clone showed up many times. The identical CDR3 is also encoded by other nucleotide sequences in the sample. The rearrangement links TRBV18 to TRBJ2-1, with unresolved D. The CDR3 consists of 13 residues. Germline loops: CDR1 KGHSH, CDR2 LQKENI. The ends were cut back, 3 bases at V and 1 base at J, with 4 bases in the middle. This chain's CDR3 is CASSPQSYNEQFF. The DNA of the CDR3 is TGTGCCAGCTCACCTCAGTCCTACAATGAGCAGTTCTTC.

This rearrangement joins TRBV9 to TRBJ2-2; D possibly matches TRBD1 or TRBD2 (5 bases each). CDR1 is SGDLS, CDR2 YYNGEE, per germline. The CDR3 contains 15 residues. Trimming pared 7 bases from V and 0 bases from J, leaving 13 bases between. DNA for the CDR3: TGTGCCAGCGGACGGGACCCAACGAACACCGGGGAGCTGTTTTTT. Amino acids: CASGRDPTNTGELFF.

The chain combines TRBV11-3 with TRBJ2-7, with D possibly called TRBD1 or TRBD2 (6 bases each). V gave up 5 bases and J gave up 5 bases, with 13 bases separating them. The CDR3 length is 13 residues. Germline CDR1 and CDR2: SGHNT and YENEEA. Here the CDR3 reads CASSTGALNEQYF. CDR3 DNA: TGTGCCAGCAGCACGGGGGCACTCAACGAGCAGTACTTC.

This clone occurred a few times. This chain joins TRBV7-2 and TRBJ1-6, with a tentative D call TRBD1 (5 bases). Germline V gene sequence: CDR1 SGHTA, CDR2 FQGNSA. The CDR3 is 16 residues long. Trimming left V 1 base short and J 5 bases short, with 12 bases between. CDR3 in amino acids: CASSLDSGRDNSPLHF. CDR3 bases: TGTGCCAGCAGCTTAGATAGCGGCAGGGATAATTCACCCCTCCACTTT.

This clone has a handful of counts. The J gene is TRBJ2-3, the V gene TRBV28, with D maybe TRBD2 (6 bases). This CDR3 spans 16 amino acids. CDR1 and CDR2 from the germline V gene are MDHEN and SYDVKM. Trimming pared 2 bases from V and 2 bases from J, leaving 14 bases between. The CDR3 nucleotides are TGTGCCAGCAGTTTAACGGGGGTGGCAGCCACAGATACGCAGTATTTT. Its protein product is CASSLTGVAATDTQYF.

In its sample, this clone was seen a few times. The chain carries TRBV5-1 and TRBJ1-1; D is perhaps TRBD1 (5 bases). The CDR3 runs 13 residues. V lost 7 bases and J 2 bases, leaving 12 bases between the germline ends. Germline V gene data show CDR1 as SGHRS and CDR2 as YFSETQ. For the CDR3, the DNA is TGCGCCAGCGTGCGGGGACCCAACACTGAAGCTTTCTTT. Its protein product is CASVRGPNTEAFF.

This clone was detected ten times or more. An end of the junction does not agree with germline; a read error may underlie this. The chain couples TRBV6-5 to TRBJ1-2; 7 bases are shared with TRBD1. The CDR3 contains 14 residues. Germline loops: CDR1 MNHEY, CDR2 SVGAGI. This CDR3 reads CAGRQGKPPYGYTF. Here the CDR3 DNA reads TGTGCCGGCAGACAGGGTAAACCCCCCTATGGCTACACCTTC.

This chain joins TRBV11-1 and TRBJ2-3; 8 bases align to TRBD1. This CDR3 has 14 residues. Germline V gene lookup returns CDR1 SGHAT and CDR2 FQDESV (reference sequence). The ends lost 4 bases at V and 2 bases at J; junction bases unmatched: 2. CDR3 sequence reads: CASSWDRLTDTQYF. CDR3 DNA sequence: TGTGCCAGCAGCTGGGACAGGCTCACAGATACGCAGTATTTT. The full variable domain, with the rest looked up from reference TRBV11-1 and TRBJ2-3, is EAEVAQSPRYKITEKSQAVAFWCDPISGHATLYWYRQILGQGPELLVQFQDESVVDDSQLPKDRFSAERLKGVDSTLKIQPAELGDSAMYLCASSWDRLTDTQYFGPGTRLTVL.

This clone has ten or more counts. At one boundary the junction diverges from the germline segment, which might be a read error. The V and J genes are TRBV18 and TRBJ2-7, with D possibly matching TRBD2 (5 bases). The V gene's germline CDR1 is KGHSH and CDR2 LQKENI. CDR3 length: 14 residues. Here the CDR3 DNA reads TGTGCCAGCGGAAAGGGTAGCGCCTCCGACGAGCAGTACTTC. Its translation is CASGKGSASDEQYF. Using reference TRBV18 and TRBJ2-7 for the parts outside the CDR3, the full variable domain is NAGVMQNPRHLVRRRGQEARLRCSPMKGHSHVYWYRQLPEEGLKFMVYLQKENIIDESGMPKERFSAEFPKEGPSILRIQQVVRGDSAAYFCASGKGSASDEQYFGPGTRLTVT.

In this sample, this clone turned up a few times. This CDR3 is also generated by other DNA sequences in the sample. The rearrangement joins TRBV14 to TRBJ1-1; D ambiguous. The CDR3 has 14 residues. CDR1 is SGHDN, CDR2 FVKESK, per germline. V shed 4 bases and J shed 0 bases, with 9 bases lying between them. The CDR3 DNA sequence: TGTGCCAGCAGCCGTCCAGGTATGAACACTGAAGCTTTCTTT. Translated, it gives CASSRPGMNTEAFF.

This clone was picked up a small number of times. The chain employs TRBV2 and TRBJ2-6; 7 positions agree with TRBD2. This CDR3 is 15 amino acids long. The trim removed 7 bases at V and 2 bases at J, leaving 5 bases unmatched. Per the germline V gene, CDR1 is SNHLY and CDR2 is FYNNEI. The CDR3 nucleotides read TGTGCCAGCACCCTTGGGGGGGCTGGGGCCAACGTCCTGACTTTC. Amino acid sequence: CASTLGGAGANVLTF. Based on the CDR3 plus reference TRBV2 and TRBJ2-6, the full variable domain is EPEVTQTPSHQVTQMGQEVILRCVPISNHLYFYWYRQILGQKVEFLVSFYNNEISEKSEIFDDQFSVERPDGSNFTLKIRSTKLEDSAMYFCASTLGGAGANVLTFGAGSRLTVL.

CDR3 coding DNA: TGCGCCAGCAGCTTGGCCGGGCTAGCTGGGGGGGATAATGAGCAGTTCTTC. Amino acids: CASSLAGLAGGDNEQFF. The V and J genes are TRBV4-3 and TRBJ2-1; 7 bases match TRBD2. Germline-derived CDR1 and CDR2 are LGHNA and YSLEER. The CDR3 is 17 residues long. The trim removed 5 bases at V and 7 bases at J, leaving 17 bases unmatched.

The CDR3 DNA sequence: TGTGCCAGCAGCTTGTACGGGTTAACTGGGGCCAACGTCCTGACTTTC. It yields the protein CASSLYGLTGANVLTF. The rearrangement links TRBV5-8 to TRBJ2-6; D ambiguous. Germline CDR1 and CDR2: SGHTS and YDEGEE. The CDR3 is 16 amino acids. The V end lost 1 base, the J end lost 2 bases, and 10 bases lay between the germline ends. Full variable domain (rest looked up from reference TRBV5-8 and TRBJ2-6): EAGVTQSPTHLIKTRGQQATLRCSPISGHTSVYWYQQALGLGLQFLLWYDEGEERNRGNFPPRFSGRQFPNYSSELNVNALELEDSALYLCASSLYGLTGANVLTFGAGSRLTVL.

The J gene is TRBJ2-7, the V gene TRBV19; TRBD2 matches at 10 bases. Trimming cost V 4 bases and J 5 bases; bases outside gene matches: 8. CDR1 is LNHDA, CDR2 SQIVND, per germline (reference sequence). The length of the CDR3 is 15 residues. CDR3 sequence reads: CASSTRRLAGHEQYF. CDR3 DNA: TGTGCCAGTAGTACCCGCCGACTAGCGGGCCACGAGCAGTACTTC.

This clone showed up just a few times. This chain joins TRBV5-1 and TRBJ1-2; 9 bases map to TRBD1. The J segment lost 7 bases and the V segment lost 0 bases, leaving 7 bases of the junction unmatched. The CDR3 is 15 amino acids. Germline V gene sequence: CDR1 SGHRS, CDR2 YFSETQ. CDR3 sequence: CASSLEGQGSSGYTF. The CDR3 DNA follows: TGCGCCAGCAGCTTGGAAGGACAGGGGAGCTCTGGCTACACCTTC.

The chain combines TRBV5-1 with TRBJ2-3; TRBD2 agrees at 8 bases. In germline, CDR1 is SGHRS, CDR2 YFSETQ. The CDR3 has 16 amino acids. The V segment lost 0 bases and the J segment 3 bases; nucleotides outside the gene matches: 6. The CDR3 DNA reads as TGCGCCAGCAGCTTGGGGGAGCGGGGGTCAACAGATACGCAGTATTTT. Its protein is CASSLGERGSTDTQYF.